This passage covers 5 T cell receptor beta chains from one sample sequenced in a study of blood T cell repertoires in COVID-19. Assay used: immunoSEQ multiplex PCR; TCRdb lists only in-frame clones, some missing. Among about 190,000 clones listed, around 83% were seen once. Specimen: peripheral blood. Source of these receptors: a woman in her thirties or forties with acute or convalescent COVID-19.

This chain joins TRBV6-1 and TRBJ2-1; 8 positions agree with TRBD2. This CDR3 is 15 amino acids long. With 3 bases clipped from V and 8 bases from J, the junction kept 9 bases outside the gene matches. Germline V gives CDR1 MNHNS, CDR2 SASEGT. For the CDR3, the DNA is TGTGCCAGCAGTGACCCGGGACTAGTTCTTTATGAGCAGTTCTTC. Protein: CASSDPGLVLYEQFF.

The chain recombines TRBV28 with TRBJ2-7; a possible D gene is TRBD1 (6 bases). The V end lost 6 bases, the J end lost 4 bases, and 16 bases lay between the germline ends. The CDR3 totals 14 residues. Germline V lookup: CDR1 MDHEN, CDR2 SYDVKM. CDR3: CASSPQVRGYEQYF. Written as DNA, the CDR3 is TGTGCCAGCAGCCCCCAGGTCAGGGGATACGAGCAGTACTTC.

The chain uses TRBV4-2 and TRBJ1-2, with 11 bases identical to TRBD1. The ends lost 1 base at V and 4 bases at J; junction bases unmatched: 8. The germline CDR1 and CDR2 sequences are LGHNA and YNFKEQ. This CDR3 spans 17 amino acids. In DNA form, the CDR3 reads TGTGCCAGCAGCCAAGCCGGACAGGGGGCAGTATCCTATGGCTACACCTTC. Translating gives CASSQAGQGAVSYGYTF.

The chain combines TRBV2 with TRBJ1-1; D perhaps matches TRBD1 (6 bases). The V and J ends lost 7 bases and 7 bases respectively, with 16 bases between them. The CDR3 contains 13 residues. Germline V gene lookup returns CDR1 SNHLY and CDR2 FYNNEI. As DNA, the CDR3 is TGTGCCAGCACTCTGGAGGGGGGGAATGAAGCTTTCTTT. Translation: CASTLEGGNEAFF.

The V gene is TRBV24-1, the J gene TRBJ2-1, with 11 nucleotides matching TRBD2. The CDR3 loop spans 16 amino acids. V lost 4 bases and J lost 8; bases outside the gene matches: 9. CDR1 and CDR2 from the germline V gene are KGHDR and SFDVKD. CDR3 sequence (DNA): TGTGCCACCAGTGACCAGACTAGCGGGGCCTTCGATGAGCAGTTCTTC. Translating it yields CATSDQTSGAFDEQFF.